The 14 T cell receptor beta chains reported below all come from one sample, sequenced in a study of patients and donors after allogeneic stem cell transplantation. One entry per CDR3 protein results from TCRdb running MiXCR on the RT-PCR reads. The table records some 880,000 distinct CDR3 sequences, roughly 18% of them present only once. Sequenced input: blood, either unsorted or a sorted T cell fraction (not recorded which). These receptors originate from a human donor who was either an allogeneic HSCT recipient or a stem cell or donor lymphocyte infusion donor (not recorded which). It is not recorded whose cells these are; they may come from a transplant donor.

This clonotype has only a few counts. Written as DNA, the CDR3 is TGTGCCACCAGTGATTTGTCACTAGCGGGAATTTCTGAGCAGTTCTTC. Translated: CATSDLSLAGISEQFF. The rearrangement uses TRBV24-1 and TRBJ2-1; TRBD2 matches at 10 bases. The V segment lost 0 bases and the J segment 9 bases; nucleotides outside the gene matches: 7. The CDR3 sequence is 16 residues long. Germline CDR1 reads KGHDR; CDR2 reads SFDVKD.

This clonotype was seen more than once but under ten times. This chain connects TRBV20-1 to TRBJ2-1; D possibly matches TRBD1 or TRBD2 (5 bases each). The V and J ends lost 6 bases and 3 bases respectively, with 15 bases between them. The CDR3 spans 14 residues. Germline loops: CDR1 DFQATT, CDR2 SNEGSKA (reference sequence). The CDR3 DNA sequence: TGCAGTGCCTACGGGACCACCTTCTACAATGAGCAGTTCTTC. Translation gives CSAYGTTFYNEQFF.

This clonotype was seen only a few times. This chain connects TRBV12-3 or TRBV12-4 to TRBJ1-6; TRBD1 matches at 8 bases. This CDR3 comprises 15 residues. V lost 3 bases and J lost 8; bases outside the gene matches: 6. CDR3 sequence (DNA): TGTGCCAGCAGTTTCTCGCAGGGGGCCTATTCACCCCTCCACTTT. As protein: CASSFSQGAYSPLHF.

In its sample, this clonotype was seen a few times. This sequence joins TRBV6-1 and TRBJ1-1; the match to TRBD1 covers 8 bases. Germline V lookup: CDR1 MNHNS, CDR2 SASEGT. The CDR3 has 14 amino acids. Trimming took 6 bases from V and 10 from J; bases not matched to a gene: 13. CDR3 DNA sequence: TGTGCCAGCAGCCGAATGGGGACAGGTGGCGGAGCTTTCTTT. Amino acids: CASSRMGTGGGAFF.

There are a few counts of this clonotype. The chain combines TRBV5-1 with TRBJ2-1; D perhaps matches TRBD1 (5 bases). Germline assignment: CDR1 SGHRS and CDR2 YFSETQ. The ends were cut back, 3 bases at V and 8 bases at J, with 9 bases in the middle. The CDR3 consists of 12 residues. The CDR3 loop reads CASSSQGDEQFF. In DNA, the CDR3 is TGCGCCAGCAGCTCGCAGGGTGATGAGCAGTTCTTC.

The chain links TRBV7-3 to TRBJ2-1, with D unresolved. This CDR3 has 16 amino acids. Trimming took 1 base from V and 6 from J, leaving 16 bases between them. Per the germline V gene, CDR1 is SGHTA and CDR2 is FQGTGA. CDR3 amino acids: CASSLIGSLGSNEQFF. DNA for the CDR3: TGTGCCAGCAGCTTAATCGGTTCCCTGGGGTCCAATGAGCAGTTCTTC. Using reference TRBV7-3 and TRBJ2-1 for the parts outside the CDR3, the full variable domain is GAGVSQTPSNKVTEKGKYVELRCDPISGHTALYWYRQSLGQGPEFLIYFQGTGAADDSGLPNDRFFAVRPEGSVSTLKIQRTERGDSAVYLCASSLIGSLGSNEQFFGPGTRLTVL.

This clonotype was picked up a small number of times. The V gene is TRBV4-3, the J gene TRBJ2-7; 9 bases line up with TRBD2. With 4 bases clipped from V and 0 bases from J, the junction kept 7 bases outside the gene matches. Germline CDR1 and CDR2: LGHNA and YSLEER. This CDR3 region has 16 residues. The CDR3 DNA reads as TGCGCCAGCAGCCCACGAGCGGGGGGTTCCTCCTACGAGCAGTACTTC. Protein: CASSPRAGGSSYEQYF.

V usage is TRBV5-1 and J usage is TRBJ2-2, with 9 bases fitting TRBD1. V dropped 0 bases and J dropped 7; count of bases not matched to a gene: 13. CDR3 size: 18 residues. Germline V gene data show CDR1 as SGHRS and CDR2 as YFSETQ. The CDR3 nucleotides are TGCGCCAGCAGCTTGGCAGGACAGGGGAAAGGAACCGGCGGGGAGCTGTTTTTT. This sequence encodes CASSLAGQGKGTGGELFF.

A few counts support this clonotype. The chain has TRBV3-1 and TRBJ2-1; 9 nucleotides line up with TRBD2. The CDR3 loop spans 18 amino acids. The trim removed 4 bases at V and 7 bases at J, leaving 17 bases unmatched. Germline values: CDR1 LGHDT, CDR2 YNNKEL (reference sequence). CDR3 DNA: TGTGCCAGCAGCCCGTGGACTAGCGTCGGAGAAAGGATGAATGAGCAGTTCTTC. It specifies CASSPWTSVGERMNEQFF.

This clonotype was counted a few times. The gene calls are TRBV7-6 and TRBJ1-5, with D maybe TRBD1 (6 bases). Germline V lookup: CDR1 SGHVS, CDR2 FNYEAQ. The length of the CDR3 is 13 residues. V was clipped by 5 bases and J by 7 bases, with 12 bases between them. The chain's CDR3 is CASSQMGAQPQHF. CDR3 coding DNA: TGTGCCAGCAGCCAAATGGGGGCCCAGCCCCAGCATTTT.

The chain recombines TRBV2 with TRBJ1-5, with a weak D call TRBD1 (5 bases). The CDR3 covers 14 residues. Looked up from germline, CDR1 is SNHLY and CDR2 is FYNNEI. The V end was cut by 3 bases, the J end by 0 bases, with 6 bases between. The CDR3 DNA reads as TGTGCCAGCAGTGAGACAGTTAGCAATCAGCCCCAGCATTTT. Amino acids: CASSETVSNQPQHF.

The genes are TRBV6-5 and TRBJ2-1; 11 bases are shared with TRBD2. CDR3 size: 16 residues. The germline V gene has CDR1 MNHEY and CDR2 SVGAGI. The V gene end was trimmed by 2 bases and the J gene end by 9 bases; junction bases not matched to a gene: 9. CDR3 loop: CASSYSKRLAGFEQFF. The DNA of the CDR3 is TGTGCCAGCAGTTACAGCAAGAGACTAGCGGGATTTGAGCAGTTCTTC.

This clonotype has more than one count but fewer than ten. The gene calls are TRBV7-8 and TRBJ2-7, with D maybe TRBD1 (5 bases). The V end was cut by 2 bases, the J end by 2 bases, with 10 bases between. The CDR3 has 14 amino acids. Germline values: CDR1 SGHVS, CDR2 FQNEAQ. The DNA for the CDR3 is TGTGCCAGCAGCTTAAAGGGGATGCCCTACGAGCAGTACTTC. This translates into CASSLKGMPYEQYF.

V gene TRBV12-3 or TRBV12-4 combines with J gene TRBJ2-1; D is perhaps TRBD1 or TRBD2 (5 bases each). The CDR3 consists of 16 residues. The V end lost 5 bases, the J end lost 0 bases, and 14 bases lay between the germline ends. CDR3 bases: TGTGCCAGCAGTCCAATGGGGGTCAGCTCCTACAATGAGCAGTTCTTC. Translation gives CASSPMGVSSYNEQFF.